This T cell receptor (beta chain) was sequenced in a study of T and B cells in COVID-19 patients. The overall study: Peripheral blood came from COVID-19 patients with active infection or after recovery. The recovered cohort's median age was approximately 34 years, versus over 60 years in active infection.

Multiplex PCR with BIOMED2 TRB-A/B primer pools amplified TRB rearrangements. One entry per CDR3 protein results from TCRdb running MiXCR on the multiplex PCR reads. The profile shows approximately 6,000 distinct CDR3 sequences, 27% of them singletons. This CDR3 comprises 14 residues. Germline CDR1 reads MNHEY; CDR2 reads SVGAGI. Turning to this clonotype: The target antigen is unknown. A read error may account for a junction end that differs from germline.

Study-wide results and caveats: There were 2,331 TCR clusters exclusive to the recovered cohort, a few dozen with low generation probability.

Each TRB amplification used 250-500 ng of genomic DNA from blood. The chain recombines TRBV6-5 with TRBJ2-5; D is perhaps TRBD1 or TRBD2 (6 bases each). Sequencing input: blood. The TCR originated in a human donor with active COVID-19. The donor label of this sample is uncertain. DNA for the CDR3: TGTGCCATCAGTGAGGAGGGCAGGGGTGAGACCCGGTACTTC. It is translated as CAISEEGRGETRYF.